The 20 T cell receptor beta chains below all came from one sample that was sequenced in a study of T-cell memory formation after mild COVID-19. MiXCR, run by TCRdb on the 5' RACE reads, gives a single entry per CDR3 protein. The data hold 75,000 to 95,000 distinct CDR3 sequences, with approximately 13% observed a single time. The sample was PBMCs or a T cell subset sorted from them (not recorded which). Every receptor here comes from an adult woman who had mild COVID-19 (a few samples of this study predate the infection). Cell type and time point are not known.

CDR3: CSARDIRDSSYNEQFF. The CDR3 region has the DNA TGCAGTGCTAGAGATATAAGGGACAGCTCCTACAATGAGCAGTTCTTC. The rearrangement joins TRBV20-1 to TRBJ2-1, with TRBD1 matching over 7 bases. This CDR3 comprises 16 residues. J was trimmed by 0 bases and V by 0 bases; bases with no gene match: 5. The germline gives CDR1 DFQATT, CDR2 SNEGSKA (reference sequence).

This clonotype was counted between two and nine times. V gene TRBV12-3 or TRBV12-4 combines with J gene TRBJ2-1, with 7 positions matching TRBD2. Trimming at V came to 3 bases and at J to 12 bases, leaving 8 bases not matched to a gene. The CDR3 length is 13 residues. This chain's CDR3 is CASSFHQRDVQFF. In DNA form, the CDR3 reads TGTGCCAGCAGTTTCCATCAGCGGGACGTGCAGTTCTTC.

This clonotype was seen a few times. V gene TRBV6-5 combines with J gene TRBJ2-1, with 9 positions matching TRBD2. Germline CDR1 and CDR2: MNHEY and SVGAGI. The CDR3 is made up of 16 amino acids. Trimming removed 0 bases from V and 8 bases from J; junction bases left unmatched: 8. CDR3 sequence reads: CASSYSGLARIDEQFF. The CDR3 DNA reads TGTGCCAGCAGTTACTCCGGACTAGCGAGGATAGATGAGCAGTTCTTC.

V is TRBV6-2 or TRBV6-3 and J is TRBJ2-7; 10 positions match TRBD2. The CDR3 runs 16 residues. The germline gives CDR1 MNHEY, CDR2 SVGEGT. V was pared by 0 bases and J by 5 bases, with 7 bases of the junction left unmatched. CDR3 amino acids: CASSYSSSGSRDEQYF. The CDR3 nucleotides read TGTGCCAGCAGTTACTCCTCTAGCGGGAGCAGGGACGAGCAGTACTTC.

This clonotype was detected only a few times. J is TRBJ2-7 and V is TRBV7-9; D remains unclear. Germline V gene data show CDR1 as SEHNR and CDR2 as FQNEAQ (reference sequence). Trimming removed 6 bases from V and 3 bases from J, with 21 bases in between. The CDR3 is 16 residues long. The CDR3 sequence: CASSEPDELGYYEQYF. The CDR3, as DNA: TGTGCCAGCAGTGAGCCAGATGAACTCGGTTACTACGAGCAGTACTTC.

This clonotype was picked up a small number of times. The chain uses TRBV27 and TRBJ2-7, with 10 bases aligning to TRBD1. J was trimmed by 2 bases and V by 5 bases; bases with no gene match: 18. CDR1 MNHEY and CDR2 SMNVEV come from the germline V gene (reference sequence). This CDR3 has 19 amino acids. The CDR3 nucleotides are TGTGCCAGCAGTACAACCGGGACAGGGGAAGAGCGGCGAACCTACGAGCAGTACTTC. Its protein is CASSTTGTGEERRTYEQYF.

The CDR3 sequence: CASSLVILNTEAFF. CDR3 nucleotides: TGTGCCAGCAGCTTAGTTATTTTGAACACTGAAGCTTTCTTT. The rearrangement links TRBV7-6 to TRBJ1-1, with D uncertain. V shed 1 base and J shed 0 bases, with 6 bases lying between them. This CDR3 has 14 residues. Germline V gene sequence: CDR1 SGHVS, CDR2 FNYEAQ. Looking up the rest from reference TRBV7-6 and TRBJ1-1 gives the full variable domain: GAGVSQSPRYKVTKRGQDVALRCDPISGHVSLYWYRQALGQGPEFLTYFNYEAQQDKSGLPNDRFSAERPEGSISTLTIQRTEQRDSAMYRCASSLVILNTEAFFGQGTRLTVV.

The sample holds a few counts of this clonotype. This chain joins TRBV12-3 or TRBV12-4 and TRBJ1-1; possibly TRBD1 for D (5 bases). V was trimmed by 5 bases and J by 4 bases, leaving 11 bases between them. CDR3 length: 13 amino acids. CDR3 protein: CASSPDNPTEAFF. The CDR3 nucleotides read TGTGCCAGCAGTCCGGACAATCCCACTGAAGCTTTCTTT.

This clonotype was counted between two and nine times. This sequence joins TRBV5-8 and TRBJ2-7; D gene ambiguous. The CDR3 loop spans 13 amino acids. V was clipped by 1 base and J by 4 bases, with 9 bases between them. The V gene's germline CDR1 is SGHTS and CDR2 YDEGEE. DNA of the CDR3: TGTGCCAGCAGCTTGAACCCCCCATACGAGCAGTACTTC. It is translated as CASSLNPPYEQYF.

J is TRBJ2-1 and V is TRBV24-1; D is possibly TRBD1 (6 bases). V lost 9 bases and J lost 6, with 14 bases in between. The CDR3 has 13 amino acids. The V gene's germline CDR1 is KGHDR and CDR2 SFDVKD. For the CDR3, the DNA is TGTGCCACCTACGACAGGAGAACCAATGAGCAGTTCTTC. It yields the protein CATYDRRTNEQFF.

In its sample, this clonotype was seen many times. The chain couples TRBV20-1 to TRBJ2-5; D is uncertain. The V end was cut by 6 bases, the J end by 5 bases, with 13 bases between. The CDR3 spans 12 residues. Germline lookup yields CDR1 DFQATT and CDR2 SNEGSKA (reference sequence). The DNA of the CDR3 is TGCAGTGCAACCACCAGAAGGGAGACCCAGTACTTC. It is translated as CSATTRRETQYF.

This chain joins TRBV19 and TRBJ2-7; D unclear. CDR1 and CDR2 (germline): LNHDA, SQIVND (reference sequence). V lost 7 bases and J lost 6, with 22 bases in between. The CDR3 runs to 15 residues. CDR3 sequence reads: CASNTLWTSEAEQYF. CDR3 DNA: TGTGCCAGTAATACACTCTGGACCTCTGAGGCCGAGCAGTACTTC.

This clonotype was recorded at least ten times. The chain recombines TRBV7-9 with TRBJ2-1; the match to TRBD2 covers 9 bases. The V gene end was trimmed by 5 bases and the J gene end by 5 bases; junction bases not matched to a gene: 10. The germline CDR1 and CDR2 sequences are SEHNR and FQNEAQ (reference sequence). The CDR3 runs 16 residues. The CDR3 is CASSTTVGTSNNEQFF. CDR3 bases: TGTGCCAGCAGCACAACAGTCGGGACTAGCAACAATGAGCAGTTCTTC.

This chain uses TRBV20-1 with TRBJ2-7; perhaps TRBD1 as D (6 bases). Germline-derived CDR1 and CDR2 are DFQATT and SNEGSKA (reference sequence). The CDR3 totals 15 residues. Between the trimmed V and J ends, which lost 4 bases and 2 bases, there was a span of 18 bases. This chain's CDR3 is CSAKAWTANAYEQYF. The CDR3 DNA reads as TGCAGTGCTAAGGCCTGGACAGCGAATGCCTACGAGCAGTACTTC.

This chain joins TRBV12-3 or TRBV12-4 and TRBJ1-2; 9 bases align to TRBD1. The V and J ends lost 4 bases and 6 bases, in that order; junction bases with no gene match: 0. The CDR3 is 12 residues long. CDR3: CASSWTGDGYTF. The CDR3 DNA is TGTGCCAGCAGTTGGACAGGGGATGGCTACACCTTC.

The V call is TRBV7-9, the J call TRBJ1-1, with D possibly matching TRBD1 (6 bases). V lost 5 bases and J 11 bases, leaving 21 bases between the germline ends. Germline assignment: CDR1 SEHNR and CDR2 FQNEAQ (reference sequence). The length of the CDR3 is 14 residues. The CDR3 DNA reads as TGTGCCAGCAGCCCCAGGGGCGGGGCTCGAGTTGCTTTCTTT. Translating it yields CASSPRGGARVAFF.

This clonotype was recorded many times. This rearrangement joins TRBV7-6 to TRBJ2-1, with D uncertain. This CDR3 region has 11 residues. Germline-derived CDR1 and CDR2 are SGHVS and FNYEAQ. The V end was cut by 1 base, the J end by 9 bases, with 4 bases between. CDR3 protein: CASSLGVEQFF. The DNA of the CDR3 is TGTGCCAGCAGCTTAGGGGTTGAGCAGTTCTTC.

This clonotype was counted only a few times. The V and J genes are TRBV5-1 and TRBJ2-1; D gene uncertain. The CDR3 sequence is 11 residues long. CDR1 is SGHRS and CDR2 is YFSETQ in the germline V gene. The germline V and J ends were trimmed by 2 bases and 9 bases, with 6 bases remaining between them. The CDR3 sequence: CASSFGAEQFF. CDR3 coding DNA: TGCGCCAGCAGCTTCGGAGCTGAGCAGTTCTTC. The full variable domain, with the rest looked up from reference TRBV5-1 and TRBJ2-1, is KAGVTQTPRYLIKTRGQQVTLSCSPISGHRSVSWYQQTPGQGLQFLFEYFSETQRNKGNFPGRFSGRQFSNSRSEMNVSTLELGDSALYLCASSFGAEQFFGPGTRLTVL.

This clonotype was recorded a few times. The chain carries TRBV6-5 and TRBJ1-1; the match to TRBD1 covers 11 bases. With 1 base clipped from V and 1 base from J, the junction kept 5 bases outside the gene matches. This CDR3 spans 17 amino acids. Germline V gene data show CDR1 as MNHEY and CDR2 as SVGAGI. The CDR3 coding sequence is TGTGCCAGCAGTTACTTGGGGGACAGGGGGTGGAACACTGAAGCTTTCTTT. It encodes CASSYLGDRGWNTEAFF.

This clonotype was seen more than once but under ten times. The rearrangement joins TRBV7-8 to TRBJ2-1; D may be TRBD1 or TRBD2 (5 bases each). The CDR3 runs to 16 residues. From germline, CDR1 is SGHVS and CDR2 FQNEAQ. V lost 0 bases and J 5 bases, leaving 14 bases between the germline ends. The CDR3, as DNA: TGTGCCAGCAGCTTAGCTCCAGGTTTGGGGGACAATGAGCAGTTCTTC. This encodes CASSLAPGLGDNEQFF.